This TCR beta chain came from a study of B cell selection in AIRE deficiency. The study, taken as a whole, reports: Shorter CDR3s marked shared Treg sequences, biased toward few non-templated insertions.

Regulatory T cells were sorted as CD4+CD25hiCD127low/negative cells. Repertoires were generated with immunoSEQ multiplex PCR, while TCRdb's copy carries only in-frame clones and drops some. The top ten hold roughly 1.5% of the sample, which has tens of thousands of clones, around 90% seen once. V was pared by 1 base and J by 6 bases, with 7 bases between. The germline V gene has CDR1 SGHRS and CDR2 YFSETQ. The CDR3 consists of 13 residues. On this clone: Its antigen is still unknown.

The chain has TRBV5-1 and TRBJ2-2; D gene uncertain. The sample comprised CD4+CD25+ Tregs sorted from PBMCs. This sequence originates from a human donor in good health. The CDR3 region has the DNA TGCGCCAGCAGCTTGTCAGGTTCCGGGGAGCTGTTTTTT. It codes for CASSLSGSGELFF.